These T cell receptor beta chains were read from a single sample in a study of cytomegalovirus exposure and HLA in healthy donors. Assay: immunoSEQ multiplex PCR; the TCRdb copy retains only in-frame clones and omits some. The sample records around 140,000 clones, around 72% being singletons. Sample: PBMCs. These receptor sequences come from a man aged 45 to 65 in good health and CMV-seropositive. The CDR3 runs from the conserved cysteine through the conserved F or W. Fields, in order: J gene, clone size, D gene, V gene, CDR3 protein, CDR3 DNA. A D gene is named only where the DNA matches it firmly. Size values are once, few and many counts, or a class for expanded clones, and some rows have none.

J: TRBJ1-2
size: NA
D: NA
V: TRBV6-5
CDR3: CASRSPTLNNYGYTF
DNA: TGTGCCAGCAGATCCCCAACTTTAAATAACTATGGCTACACCTTC

J: TRBJ1-5
size: NA
D: TRBD1
V: TRBV6-1
CDR3: CASRVDRGDNQPQLF
DNA: TGTGCCAGCAGGGTGGACAGGGGGGACAATCAGCCCCAGCTTTTT

J: TRBJ2-7
size: NA
D: TRBD1
V: TRBV5-1
CDR3: CASSAGTGASYEQYF
DNA: TGCGCCAGCAGCGCCGGGACAGGGGCGTCCTACGAGCAGTACTTC

J: TRBJ2-5
size: NA
D: NA
V: TRBV18
CDR3: CASSQTQETQYF
DNA: TGTGCCAGCTCACAAACTCAAGAGACCCAGTACTTC

J: TRBJ2-3
size: NA
D: TRBD2
V: TRBV29-1
CDR3: CSVAGGLTDTQYF
DNA: TGCAGTGTCGCGGGAGGATTGACAGATACGCAGTATTTT

J: TRBJ2-7
size: NA
D: NA
V: TRBV4-2
CDR3: CASSQGLTSFEQYF
DNA: TGTGCCAGCAGCCAAGGCCTGACTAGTTTCGAGCAGTACTTC

J: TRBJ2-3
size: NA
D: TRBD2
V: TRBV5-4
CDR3: CASSPRGLAGRTQYF
DNA: TGTGCCAGCAGCCCGCGGGGACTAGCGGGGCGGACGCAGTATTTT

J: TRBJ2-7
size: NA
D: NA
V: TRBV6-1
CDR3: CASSEERTVYEQYF
DNA: TGTGCCAGCAGTGAAGAGCGGACAGTCTACGAGCAGTACTTC

J: TRBJ2-2
size: NA
D: NA
V: TRBV10-1
CDR3: CASRGGISNTGELFF
DNA: TGCGCCAGCAGGGGAGGTATCTCGAACACCGGGGAGCTGTTTTTT

J: TRBJ1-1
size: NA
D: NA
V: TRBV28
CDR3: CASSSRAGATEAFF
DNA: TGTGCCAGCAGCTCGCGGGCGGGGGCCACTGAAGCTTTCTTT

J: TRBJ1-2
size: NA
D: NA
V: TRBV18
CDR3: CASSPIQGADYGYTF
DNA: TGTGCCAGCTCACCGATTCAAGGGGCTGACTATGGCTACACCTTC

J: TRBJ1-2
size: NA
D: NA
V: TRBV28
CDR3: CASYPTRTLYGYTF
DNA: TGTGCCAGCTACCCCACGAGGACACTCTATGGCTACACCTTC

J: TRBJ2-3
size: few
D: TRBD2
V: TRBV10-3
CDR3: CAIAGDTDTQYF
DNA: TGTGCCATCGCGGGGGACACAGATACGCAGTATTTT

J: TRBJ1-4
size: NA
D: NA
V: TRBV19
CDR3: CASKADSATNEKLFF
DNA: TGTGCCAGTAAGGCAGACAGCGCAACTAATGAAAAACTGTTTTTT